The 15 T cell receptor beta chains below all came from one sample that was sequenced in a study of glioma-infiltrating T cells. Amplification of TCR alpha and beta CDR3 regions from RNA used iRepertoire nested multiplex PCR. A single record per CDR3 protein comes from TCRdb applying MiXCR to the multiplex PCR reads. The sample includes about 180,000 distinct CDR3 sequences, roughly 45% of them seen just once. Sequenced input: glioma tissue, nonneoplastic brain tissue, or PBMCs (not recorded which). The receptors stem from a human donor with low-grade glioma or glioblastoma, undergoing nonglioma brain surgery, or in good health (not recorded which).

The chain links TRBV9 to TRBJ2-6; D possibly corresponds to TRBD2 (5 bases). This CDR3 spans 13 amino acids. With 2 bases removed from V and 10 bases from J, the gap between germline ends came to 10 bases. Looked up from germline, CDR1 is SGDLS and CDR2 is YYNGEE. This chain's CDR3 is CASSVSGSNVLTF. In DNA, the CDR3 is TGTGCCAGCAGCGTCAGCGGCTCTAACGTCCTGACTTTC.

The chain couples TRBV20-1 to TRBJ2-1, with 15 bases that match TRBD2. V shed 1 base and J 2 bases; nucleotides not matched to a gene: 6. CDR1 DFQATT and CDR2 SNEGSKA come from the germline V gene (reference sequence). The CDR3 is made up of 18 amino acids. The CDR3 nucleotides read TGCAGTGCTAGAGTCTGGACTAGCGGGAGGGATCCCTACAATGAGCAGTTCTTC. It specifies CSARVWTSGRDPYNEQFF.

In regard to this clonotype: At one boundary the junction diverges from the germline segment, which might be a read error. The chain links TRBV6-2 or TRBV6-3 to TRBJ1-5, with 7 bases matching TRBD1. CDR3 size: 14 residues. CDR1 and CDR2 from the germline V gene are MNHEY and SVGEGT. For the CDR3, the DNA is TGTGCCATCAGTGCCGACAGGGATAATCAGCCCCAGCATTTT. Translation gives CAISADRDNQPQHF.

On this clonotype: It is unclear where the CDR3 begins or ends on the DNA, so no DNA is shown, and the CDR3 is as TCRdb lists it. V usage is TRBV7-2 and J usage is TRBJ2-1. Germline CDR1 reads SGHTA; CDR2 reads FQGNSA. The CDR3 comprises 15 residues, both ends counted. This CDR3 is CASSFYICTGNEQFF.

The V call is TRBV28, the J call TRBJ1-6, with 10 bases that match TRBD1. The CDR3 has 16 amino acids. CDR1 and CDR2 (germline): MDHEN, SYDVKM. V lost 9 bases, J lost 9 bases, and 14 bases stayed unmatched. The CDR3 reads CARSPLPGQGTSPLHF. As DNA, the CDR3 is TGTGCCAGGAGTCCCTTACCGGGACAGGGGACTTCACCCCTCCACTTT.

This clonotype appeared many times. V usage is TRBV3-1 and J usage is TRBJ1-1, with D tentatively TRBD1 (5 bases). The CDR3 has 13 residues. Trimming shortened V by 0 bases and J by 6 bases, and 8 bases separated the two germline ends. Germline CDR1 is LGHDT and CDR2 is YNNKEL (reference sequence). CDR3 sequence: CASSQDQGSEAFF. The CDR3 coding sequence is TGTGCCAGCAGCCAAGATCAGGGATCTGAAGCTTTCTTT.

Points on this clonotype: This may arise from a read error, as a much more abundant clone is one base away. The chain uses TRBV12-3 or TRBV12-4 and TRBJ2-3; no reliable D call. The CDR3 consists of 14 residues. The CDR3 DNA reads TGTGCCAGCGGTTTTCTGTCACACACAGATACGCAGTATTTT. Its translation: CASGFLSHTDTQYF.

In its sample, this clonotype was seen many times. J is TRBJ1-1 and V is TRBV28; the D is unclear. Germline-derived CDR1 and CDR2 are MDHEN and SYDVKM. This CDR3 spans 15 amino acids. V was cut by 4 bases and J by 0 bases, with 12 bases left in between. Here the CDR3 reads CASSSPPPLNTEAFF. CDR3 DNA sequence: TGTGCCAGCAGTTCACCTCCTCCGCTGAACACTGAAGCTTTCTTT.

This clonotype has ten or more counts. One end of the junction is discordant with germline, which a read error may explain. The chain is built from TRBV6-6 and TRBJ2-5; 7 bases map to TRBD2. The CDR3 is 15 residues long. Germline loops: CDR1 MNHNY, CDR2 SVGAGI (reference sequence). The CDR3 spells CASSNSGGSYGTQYF. The CDR3 region has the DNA TGTGCCAGCAGTAACTCGGGCGGGAGTTACGGGACCCAGTACTTC.

Regarding this clonotype: A much larger clone differs from this one at a single base, so this may be a read error. The chain has TRBV6-5 and TRBJ2-4; TRBD2 might be the D (5 bases). Germline V gene data show CDR1 as MNHEY and CDR2 as SVGAGI. CDR3 length: 17 residues. V gave up 5 bases and J gave up 4 bases, with 21 bases separating them. The CDR3 bases are TGTGCCAGCAGTGAAAATCATAGGGAGTTTTTGAAAAACATTCAGTACTTC. Translation gives CASSENHREFLKNIQYF.

This clonotype occurred a few times. This may be a read error: a much more frequent sequence differs by one nucleotide. This sequence joins TRBV7-2 and TRBJ1-1; D not certain. Per the germline V gene, CDR1 is SGHTA and CDR2 is FQGNSA. The length of the CDR3 is 14 residues. The CDR3 region is CASSLYVMNTEASF. CDR3 in DNA: TGTGCCAGCAGCTTGTATGTGATGAACACTGAAGCTTCCTTT.

The sample holds many counts of this clonotype. The chain is built from TRBV18 and TRBJ2-3; tentative D call: TRBD2 (6 bases). The V end was cut by 2 bases, the J end by 6 bases, with 18 bases between. This CDR3 region has 16 residues. Per the germline V gene, CDR1 is KGHSH and CDR2 is LQKENI. CDR3 protein: CASSPVEGRVSDTQYF. In DNA, the CDR3 is TGTGCCAGCTCACCAGTGGAGGGGCGAGTTTCGGATACGCAGTATTTT.

About this clonotype: Mismatch with germline at one junction end may stem from a read error. The V call is TRBV5-1, the J call TRBJ1-1, with D uncertain. Germline loops: CDR1 SGHRS, CDR2 YFSETQ. The CDR3 runs 12 residues. The CDR3 spells CASSLGSTEAFF. The CDR3 DNA sequence: TGTGCCAGCAGCTTGGGGTCCACTGAAGCTTTCTTT. Drawing the rest from reference TRBV5-1 and TRBJ1-1, the complete variable domain is KAGVTQTPRYLIKTRGQQVTLSCSPISGHRSVSWYQQTPGQGLQFLFEYFSETQRNKGNFPGRFSGRQFSNSRSEMNVSTLELGDSALYLCASSLGSTEAFFGQGTRLTVV.

As regards this clonotype: This may stem from a read error, because a much larger clone lies one nucleotide away. The chain links TRBV2 to TRBJ1-5, with D unresolved. The V end was cut by 3 bases, the J end by 5 bases, with 17 bases between. Germline-derived CDR1 and CDR2 are SNHLY and FYNNEI. The CDR3 totals 16 residues. CDR3 bases: TGTGCCAGCAGTGATTGGGGTTTAATTGGTCATCAGCCCCAGCATTTT. This gives the protein CASSDWGLIGHQPQHF.

In its sample, this clonotype was seen a few times. The V and J genes are TRBV5-1 and TRBJ2-1, with D unclear. In germline, CDR1 is SGHRS, CDR2 YFSETQ. The V gene lost 1 base and the J gene lost 13 bases, with 15 bases spanning the gap. The CDR3 has 13 amino acids. CDR3 DNA sequence: TGCGCCAGCAGCTTGCGGACCGCCGGTCCACAGTTCTTC. Translation: CASSLRTAGPQFF. The variable domain in full, with the rest retrieved from reference TRBV5-1 and TRBJ2-1, is KAGVTQTPRYLIKTRGQQVTLSCSPISGHRSVSWYQQTPGQGLQFLFEYFSETQRNKGNFPGRFSGRQFSNSRSEMNVSTLELGDSALYLCASSLRTAGPQFFGPGTRLTVL.